These 24 T cell receptor beta chains originate from one sample sequenced in a study of Ad26.COV2.S vaccination and SARS-CoV-2 variants. Data came from immunoSEQ multiplex PCR; TCRdb stores just in-frame clones and leaves some out. The profile shows 300,000 to 350,000 clones, 85% to 90% of them singletons. This sample's treatment: about 20 received Ad26.COV2.S at low or high dose, single or two shots; about 5 received placebo; per-sample allocation not given. Sampling was done on day 63 after the first vaccine or placebo injection. The sequences come from peripheral blood, collected in a trial of Ad26.COV2.S vaccine versus placebo. These receptors originate from a person between 18 and 65 years old who received the Ad26.COV2.S COVID-19 vaccine or a placebo.

This clone was counted a single time. This chain uses TRBV3-1 (or the pseudogene TRBV3-2) with TRBJ1-1, with D unresolved. CDR3 length: 13 residues. Trimming left V 0 bases short and J 8 bases short, with 10 bases between. Germline V lookup: CDR1 LGHDT, CDR2 YNNKEL (reference sequence). For the CDR3, the DNA is TGTGCCAGCAGCCAAGATCAGCGGCACGAAGCTTTCTTT. Encoded protein: CASSQDQRHEAFF.

CDR3 in DNA: TGCGCCAGCAGCCAAGATCGGTTAGGCAGGGGGAGAAGTCAGCCCCAGCATTTT. Residues: CASSQDRLGRGRSQPQHF. The chain combines TRBV4-3 with TRBJ1-5, with 7 bases that match TRBD1. The V and J ends lost 0 bases and 6 bases, in that order; junction bases with no gene match: 14. CDR3 size: 18 residues. CDR1 is LGHNA and CDR2 is YSLEER in the germline V gene.

The gene calls are TRBV7-9 and TRBJ1-1; unclear D gene. The V gene lost 7 bases and the J gene lost 1 base, with 10 bases spanning the gap. CDR1 SEHNR and CDR2 FQNEAQ come from the germline V gene (reference sequence). The CDR3 spans 13 residues. DNA for the CDR3: TGTGCCAGCAACCCGCATCCGAACACTGAAGCTTTCTTT. Protein product: CASNPHPNTEAFF.

V is TRBV28 and J is TRBJ1-2; the match to TRBD1 covers 9 bases. Per germline, CDR1 MDHEN and CDR2 SYDVKM. V was pared by 7 bases and J by 4 bases, with 13 bases of the junction left unmatched. The CDR3 is 16 amino acids. The CDR3 is CASTKGQGRSPYGYTF. As DNA, the CDR3 is TGTGCCAGCACCAAGGGACAGGGAAGGTCTCCCTATGGCTACACCTTC.

The genes are TRBV4-1 and TRBJ1-1, with D hard to call. The CDR3 sequence is 13 residues long. Deletions cut 4 bases from V and 2 bases from J, with 8 bases between. CDR1 and CDR2 from the germline V gene are MGHRA and YSYEKL. CDR3 residues: CASSPTYNTEAFF. CDR3 nucleotides: TGCGCCAGCAGCCCGACATACAACACTGAAGCTTTCTTT.

The chain employs TRBV29-1 and TRBJ1-2; D gene unclear. Germline V gene sequence: CDR1 SQVTM, CDR2 ANQGSEA. The length of the CDR3 is 10 residues. Trimming removed 6 bases from V and 4 bases from J, with 6 bases in between. The CDR3 spells CSVGFYGYTF. The CDR3 DNA sequence: TGCAGCGTCGGATTCTATGGCTACACCTTC. The entire variable domain, with the rest obtained from reference TRBV29-1 and TRBJ1-2, is as follows: SAVISQKPSRDICQRGTSLTIQCQVDSQVTMMFWYRQQPGQSLTLIATANQGSEATYESGFVIDKFPISRPNLTFSTLTVSNMSPEDSSIYLCSVGFYGYTFGSGTRLTVV.

The chain combines TRBV6-4 with TRBJ1-3, with a possible D match to TRBD1 (5 bases). V shed 2 bases and J shed 4 bases, with 15 bases lying between them. The CDR3 consists of 16 residues. Germline CDR1 reads MRHNA; CDR2 reads SNTAGT. In DNA form, the CDR3 reads TGTGCCAGCAGTGACGTGGGACCGGTAGGGGGAAACACCATATATTTT. This encodes CASSDVGPVGGNTIYF.

The chain links TRBV5-4 to TRBJ2-1; D perhaps matches TRBD2 (6 bases). Germline CDR1 reads SGHNT; CDR2 reads YYREEE (reference sequence). The V and J ends lost 4 bases and 3 bases respectively, with 17 bases between them. The CDR3 spans 16 residues. The CDR3 DNA is TGTGCCAGCAGCCCCCGGAACGGGGGACTCTACAATGAGCAGTTCTTC. Translating gives CASSPRNGGLYNEQFF. Full variable domain (missing parts from reference TRBV5-4 and TRBJ2-1): ETGVTQSPTHLIKTRGQQVTLRCSSQSGHNTVSWYQQALGQGPQFIFQYYREEENGRGNFPPRFSGLQFPNYSSELNVNALELDDSALYLCASSPRNGGLYNEQFFGPGTRLTVL.

V and J are TRBV7-2 and TRBJ2-6, with D possibly TRBD1 on 5 matching bases. Trimming shortened V by 1 base and J by 0 bases, and 7 bases separated the two germline ends. The CDR3 is 16 amino acids. Germline loops: CDR1 SGHTA, CDR2 FQGNSA. The CDR3 protein is CASSLVGDSGANVLTF. The CDR3 DNA follows: TGTGCCAGCAGCTTAGTAGGGGACTCTGGGGCCAACGTCCTGACTTTC.

The chain recombines TRBV7-9 with TRBJ2-3; TRBD2 matches at 9 bases. The J segment lost 3 bases and the V segment lost 0 bases, leaving 1 base of the junction unmatched. The CDR3 has 15 residues. In germline, CDR1 is SEHNR, CDR2 FQNEAQ (reference sequence). DNA for the CDR3: TGTGCCAGCAGCTTAGCTAGCGGGAGAACAGATACGCAGTATTTT. Translating it yields CASSLASGRTDTQYF.

The rearrangement uses TRBV24-1 and TRBJ2-1, with 8 nucleotides matching TRBD2. J lost 6 bases, V lost 4 bases, and 4 bases had no gene match. Germline CDR1 and CDR2: KGHDR and SFDVKD. The CDR3 runs 14 residues. Written as DNA, the CDR3 is TGTGCCACCAGTGAAGCGGGAGTCCCCAATGAGCAGTTCTTC. Translation: CATSEAGVPNEQFF.

This clone was seen only once. The chain joins TRBV27 to TRBJ2-1, with D unclear. Trimming stripped 6 bases from V and 0 bases from J, with 9 bases between. Looked up from germline, CDR1 is MNHEY and CDR2 is SMNVEV (reference sequence). This CDR3 contains 14 residues. The CDR3 coding sequence is TGTGCCAGCAGAGAGATTAGCTCCTACAATGAGCAGTTCTTC. This encodes CASREISSYNEQFF.

The CDR3 sequence: CASSPGGAPTPREAEAFF. CDR3 nucleotide sequence: TGTGCCAGCTCACCAGGGGGTGCCCCGACACCCCGGGAGGCTGAAGCTTTCTTT. The rearrangement uses TRBV18 and TRBJ1-1; D possibly corresponds to TRBD1 (5 bases). Germline CDR1 and CDR2: KGHSH and LQKENI. The germline V and J ends were trimmed by 2 bases and 6 bases, with 25 bases remaining between them. This CDR3 is 18 amino acids long.

The genes are TRBV5-4 and TRBJ2-7; TRBD2 aligns across 13 bases. With 0 bases clipped from V and 3 bases from J, the junction kept 0 bases outside the gene matches. The CDR3 runs 15 residues. In germline, CDR1 is SGHNT, CDR2 YYREEE (reference sequence). DNA for the CDR3: TGTGCCAGCAGCTTGGGGACTAGCGGGAGCTACGAGCAGTACGTC. The encoded protein is CASSLGTSGSYEQYV.

This chain connects TRBV6-4 to TRBJ1-4; 8 bases map to TRBD1. Germline trimming cut 6 bases from V and 7 bases from J; bases unmatched to any gene: 7. CDR1 and CDR2 from the germline V gene are MRHNA and SNTAGT. The CDR3 covers 14 residues. The CDR3 bases are TGTGCCAGCAGCCTGACAGGGGATAGTGAAAAACTGTTTTTT. Translating gives CASSLTGDSEKLFF.

The rearrangement joins TRBV7-2 to TRBJ1-1, with D unresolved. Trimming took 4 bases from V and 6 from J, leaving 12 bases between them. CDR3 length equals 13 residues. Germline V lookup: CDR1 SGHTA, CDR2 FQGNSA. The CDR3 sequence is CASSYQLPAEAFF. The CDR3 nucleotides read TGTGCCAGCAGCTATCAGTTACCAGCTGAAGCTTTCTTT.

The chain employs TRBV4-1 and TRBJ1-3; possible D gene TRBD1, 6 bases. The V gene's germline CDR1 is MGHRA and CDR2 YSYEKL. Trimming pared 3 bases from V and 6 bases from J, leaving 12 bases between. There are 14 residues in the CDR3. This CDR3 reads CASSQQGQENTIYF. In nucleotides, the CDR3 is TGCGCCAGCAGCCAGCAGGGGCAGGAAAACACCATATATTTT.

This rearrangement joins TRBV3-1 (or the pseudogene TRBV3-2) to TRBJ1-4, with a possible D match to TRBD1 (5 bases). The CDR3 spans 16 residues. V lost 6 bases, J lost 3 bases, and 17 bases lay in between. From germline, CDR1 is LGHDT and CDR2 YNNKEL (reference sequence). CDR3: CASSIGRLGANEKLFF. The CDR3 coding sequence is TGTGCCAGCAGTATCGGCAGACTGGGGGCTAATGAAAAACTGTTTTTT.

V gene TRBV19 combines with J gene TRBJ1-1, with 7 bases aligning to TRBD1. CDR1 and CDR2 (germline): LNHDA, SQIVND (reference sequence). This CDR3 is built from 15 residues. V lost 5 bases and J lost 4; bases outside the gene matches: 10. CDR3 protein: CASSPQGRGGTEAFF. CDR3 nucleotide sequence: TGTGCCAGTAGTCCACAGGGGAGAGGTGGCACTGAAGCTTTCTTT.

The chain combines TRBV5-1 with TRBJ2-7, with a tentative D call TRBD2 (5 bases). V was trimmed by 0 bases and J by 5 bases, leaving 9 bases between them. CDR3 length: 13 residues. Germline V gene data show CDR1 as SGHRS and CDR2 as YFSETQ. CDR3 bases: TGCGCCAGCAGCTTGGCGGGGTACAACGAGCAGTACTTC. Translating it yields CASSLAGYNEQYF. Full variable domain (outside the CDR3, taken from reference TRBV5-1 and TRBJ2-7): KAGVTQTPRYLIKTRGQQVTLSCSPISGHRSVSWYQQTPGQGLQFLFEYFSETQRNKGNFPGRFSGRQFSNSRSEMNVSTLELGDSALYLCASSLAGYNEQYFGPGTRLTVT.

The chain links TRBV7-9 to TRBJ1-2; unclear D gene. Trimming cost V 1 base and J 6 bases, with 15 bases left between them. The CDR3 loop spans 15 amino acids. Germline CDR1 reads SEHNR; CDR2 reads FQNEAQ (reference sequence). In DNA form, the CDR3 reads TGTGCCAGCAGCTTAGGTACCGGCCCAGTGAATGGCTACACCTTC. Residues: CASSLGTGPVNGYTF.

The chain carries TRBV9 and TRBJ2-5, with TRBD2 identical over 9 bases. The CDR3 totals 14 residues. After removal of 4 bases from V and 5 bases from J, the junction contained 6 bases not matched to a gene. CDR1 SGDLS and CDR2 YYNGEE come from the germline V gene. CDR3 residues: CASSTLAGRETQYF. Written as DNA, the CDR3 is TGTGCCAGCAGCACACTAGCGGGTCGGGAGACCCAGTACTTC.

This chain connects TRBV12-5 to TRBJ2-1; the D is unclear. This CDR3 contains 15 residues. Germline CDR1 and CDR2: LGHNT and FRNRAP. Trimming left V 5 bases short and J 2 bases short, with 13 bases between. The DNA for the CDR3 is TGTGCTAGTGGTCCCGACTCGTTCACCTACAATGAGCAGTTCTTC. Protein: CASGPDSFTYNEQFF.

The chain uses TRBV14 and TRBJ2-1, with TRBD2 as a possible D gene (5 bases). Germline CDR1 SGHDN, CDR2 FVKESK. The CDR3 is made up of 21 amino acids. Trimming removed 2 bases at V and 0 bases at J, with 26 bases between. CDR3 coding DNA: TGTGCCAGCAGCCAAACAAAAACACCTCGGGTCTCGGGGAGCTCCTACAATGAGCAGTTCTTC. Protein product: CASSQTKTPRVSGSSYNEQFF.